This T cell receptor beta chain came from a study of blood T cell repertoires in COVID-19. Across the study: COVID-19 samples from acute and convalescent phases originated in the United States, Italy and Spain.

As handled by the study authors: Estimation of nucleated cell counts relied on the amplification of reference gene primers. Some clones are missing from TCRdb's copy, which holds only in-frame ones; the method was immunoSEQ multiplex PCR. That table is the source of V, J and clone size, and D and trimming were worked out from the DNA. Of 150,000 or so clones in the sample, roughly nine tenths are singletons; the top ten hold roughly 24%. The CDR3 runs 12 residues. Germline CDR1 is SEHNR and CDR2 is FQNEAQ (reference sequence). Deletions cut 3 bases from V and 5 bases from J, with 7 bases between. The receptor's source is a man in his sixties with acute or convalescent COVID-19. V and J are TRBV7-9 and TRBJ2-5; D possibly corresponds to TRBD1 (6 bases). The source material was peripheral blood. CDR3 in DNA: TGTGCCAGCAGCTTTACAGGGGAGACCCAGTACTTC. This codes for CASSFTGETQYF.